This TCR beta chain appears in the sequencing data of a study of T cells in Graves' hyperthyroidism and ophthalmopathy. Per the germline V gene, CDR1 is SGDLS and CDR2 is YYNGEE. CDR3 length equals 14 residues. The V end lost 5 bases, the J end lost 8 bases, and 14 bases lay between the germline ends. As to this clonotype: The antigen is not known.

Amplified TCR beta CDR3 regions came from RNA transcripts. RT-PCR in the first round (using the HTBI primer set) targeted the TCR CDR3. TCRdb called the multiplex PCR reads again in MiXCR, with one record for every CDR3 protein. The data show about 380,000 distinct CDR3 sequences, with around 18% seen just once and over 35% held by the top ten. Points from the study as a whole: A 13 V-J signature model discriminated ophthalmopathy versus stable hyperthyroidism. Before onset, ophthalmopathy was predicted by the model a median around 6 months earlier.

Patients affected by ophthalmopathy presented a Clinical Activity Score of at least 3, a NOSPECS grade of at least 4, and disease duration below 3 months. It was 8 to 10 ml of fresh peripheral blood that supplied the PBMCs. The chain combines TRBV9 with TRBJ1-6; D is possibly TRBD1 (5 bases). The specimen sequenced was blood. The clonotype comes from a man younger than 35 with Graves' ophthalmopathy. The CDR3 loop reads CASRGGVADSPLHF. As DNA, the CDR3 is TGTGCCAGCAGGGGGGGAGTTGCTGATTCACCCCTCCACTTT.